One and the same sample provided the 17 T cell receptor beta chains below, sequenced in a study of blood T cells in healthy people across ages. A second PCR, run for about 7 to 12 cycles, used a sample-barcoded 5' primer plus a J-beta primer mix. MiXCR was run by TCRdb on the 5' RACE reads, yielding one entry per CDR3 protein. This table holds 1.8 million or so distinct CDR3 sequences, 35% to 50% found once. Specimen: blood. These receptors came from a human donor in good health.

This clonotype came up a few times. The chain has TRBV2 and TRBJ2-1; 9 nucleotides agree with TRBD1. The CDR3 spans 15 residues. Per germline, CDR1 SNHLY and CDR2 FYNNEI. V trimming: 8 bases; J trimming: 4 bases; junction bases outside the gene matches: 9. CDR3 sequence: CASGEGQGKYNEQFF. The CDR3 bases are TGTGCCAGCGGGGAGGGACAGGGAAAATACAATGAGCAGTTCTTC.

This clonotype was seen more than once but under ten times. The chain carries TRBV9 and TRBJ2-1; D is possibly TRBD1 (7 bases). The V gene lost 4 bases and the J gene lost 5 bases, with 16 bases spanning the gap. Germline CDR1 and CDR2: SGDLS and YYNGEE. The CDR3 length is 15 residues. The DNA of the CDR3 is TGTGCCAGCAGCCTAGGAGGGACAGTGAACAATGAGCAGTTCTTC. Translating it yields CASSLGGTVNNEQFF.

This clonotype was observed a single time. The CDR3 DNA follows: TGCAGTGCTAGAGATGGAAAACCGACCCAAGAGACCCAGTACTTC. It specifies CSARDGKPTQETQYF. This sequence joins TRBV20-1 and TRBJ2-5; D is undetermined. V lost 0 bases to trimming and J lost 1 base, with 12 bases between them. The CDR3 length is 15 residues. Germline V CDR1 and CDR2: DFQATT, SNEGSKA (reference sequence).

This clonotype was observed a few times. V gene TRBV7-2 combines with J gene TRBJ2-5; maybe TRBD2 (5 bases). Germline assignment: CDR1 SGHTA and CDR2 FQGNSA. Between the trimmed V and J ends, which lost 5 bases and 5 bases, there was a span of 15 bases. CDR3 size: 14 residues. CDR3 amino acids: CASSPRLAPETQYF. The CDR3 DNA reads as TGTGCCAGCAGCCCGCGGCTAGCTCCGGAGACCCAGTACTTC. Looking up the rest from reference TRBV7-2 and TRBJ2-5 gives the full variable domain: GAGVSQSPSNKVTEKGKDVELRCDPISGHTALYWYRQSLGQGLEFLIYFQGNSAPDKSGLPSDRFSAERTGGSVSTLTIQRTQQEDSAVYLCASSPRLAPETQYFGPGTRLLVL.

This clonotype has more than one count but fewer than ten. The V call is TRBV4-3, the J call TRBJ2-1, with 8 positions matching TRBD1. In germline, CDR1 is LGHNA, CDR2 YSLEER. Germline trimming cut 4 bases from V and 12 bases from J; bases unmatched to any gene: 17. The CDR3 loop spans 16 amino acids. The CDR3 loop reads CASSLGTGVLSYAQFF. As DNA, the CDR3 is TGCGCCAGCAGCCTCGGGACAGGTGTCTTAAGCTATGCGCAGTTCTTC.

This clonotype was counted between two and nine times. This chain links TRBV5-1 with TRBJ1-2, with D possibly TRBD1 on 5 matching bases. This CDR3 region has 14 residues. CDR1 and CDR2 from the germline V gene are SGHRS and YFSETQ. V shed 3 bases and J shed 2 bases, with 11 bases lying between them. Here the CDR3 DNA reads TGCGCCAGCAGCTCCGAGGACATAAACTATGGCTACACCTTC. Its translation is CASSSEDINYGYTF.

With respect to this clonotype: A read error may produce the germline difference seen at one junction end. V usage is TRBV12-3 or TRBV12-4 and J usage is TRBJ2-1; D gene uncertain. The CDR3 length is 13 residues. CDR3 nucleotide sequence: TGTGCCTGCAGTTTTCCTTCCGACAATGAGCAGTTCTTC. The encoded protein is CACSFPSDNEQFF.

In its sample, this clonotype was seen a few times. The rearrangement joins TRBV4-3 to TRBJ1-2; D is perhaps TRBD1 (5 bases). The germline V gene encodes CDR1 LGHNA and CDR2 YSLEER. The CDR3 has 14 amino acids. Trimming pared 2 bases from V and 8 bases from J, leaving 15 bases between. The CDR3 protein is CASSQRDARGGYTF. CDR3 nucleotides: TGCGCCAGCAGCCAAAGGGACGCCCGGGGGGGCTACACCTTC.

Concerning this clonotype: One end of the junction is discordant with germline, which a read error may explain. V gene TRBV12-5 combines with J gene TRBJ2-1; maybe TRBD1 (6 bases). Germline values: CDR1 LGHNT, CDR2 FRNRAP. The CDR3 has 15 residues. This chain's CDR3 is CASGFRQVLAYEQFF. The CDR3 DNA reads as TGTGCTAGCGGTTTTAGACAGGTCCTAGCCTACGAGCAGTTCTTC.

There are a few counts of this clonotype. V gene TRBV6-1 combines with J gene TRBJ2-3, with unresolved D. Trimming shortened V by 5 bases and J by 0 bases, and 9 bases separated the two germline ends. In germline, CDR1 is MNHNS, CDR2 SASEGT. The length of the CDR3 is 14 residues. The DNA for the CDR3 is TGTGCCAGCAGTACCGGGCCTAGCACAGATACGCAGTATTTT. This gives the protein CASSTGPSTDTQYF.

This clonotype was recorded many times. The V and J genes are TRBV20-1 and TRBJ2-6; possible D gene TRBD1, 5 bases. Germline V gene lookup returns CDR1 DFQATT and CDR2 SNEGSKA (reference sequence). Trimming pared 2 bases from V and 4 bases from J, leaving 9 bases between. The CDR3 consists of 14 residues. Here the CDR3 DNA reads TGCAGTGCTAGACCAGGGCACGGGGCCAACGTCCTGACTTTC. This codes for CSARPGHGANVLTF.

The chain carries TRBV30 and TRBJ1-1; D perhaps matches TRBD1 (6 bases). The CDR3 spans 13 residues. Germline V gene data show CDR1 as GTSNPN and CDR2 as SVGIG (reference sequence). Trimming took off 5 bases at V and 10 bases at J, with 20 bases between the two ends. The CDR3: CAWASAGEVSAFF. The CDR3 nucleotides are TGTGCCTGGGCATCGGCAGGGGAGGTTTCAGCTTTCTTT. Looking up the rest from reference TRBV30 and TRBJ1-1 gives the full variable domain: SQTIHQWPATLVQPVGSPLSLECTVEGTSNPNLYWYRQAAGRGLQLLFYSVGIGQISSEVPQNLSASRPQDRQFILSSKKLLLSDSGFYLCAWASAGEVSAFFGQGTRLTVV.

V and J are TRBV20-1 and TRBJ1-4, with a tentative D call TRBD1 (5 bases). The CDR3 covers 13 residues. In germline, CDR1 is DFQATT, CDR2 SNEGSKA (reference sequence). Trimming stripped 3 bases from V and 8 bases from J, with 13 bases between. The CDR3 reads CSASVPRQEKLFF. CDR3 nucleotide sequence: TGCAGTGCTAGTGTCCCGAGACAGGAAAAACTGTTTTTT.

The chain recombines TRBV7-2 with TRBJ1-2; D uncertain. V was trimmed by 1 base and J by 3 bases, leaving 9 bases between them. The CDR3 spans 14 residues. Looked up from germline, CDR1 is SGHTA and CDR2 is FQGNSA. DNA for the CDR3: TGTGCCAGCAGCTTAGACGCCTGGGACTATGGCTACACCTTC. It specifies CASSLDAWDYGYTF. The complete variable domain, with remaining parts taken from reference TRBV7-2 and TRBJ1-2, reads GAGVSQSPSNKVTEKGKDVELRCDPISGHTALYWYRQSLGQGLEFLIYFQGNSAPDKSGLPSDRFSAERTGGSVSTLTIQRTQQEDSAVYLCASSLDAWDYGYTFGSGTRLTVV.

This clonotype turned up a few times. This chain connects TRBV4-3 to TRBJ1-2; D might be TRBD1 (6 bases). The CDR3 length is 16 residues. The V gene lost 0 bases and the J gene lost 4 bases, with 15 bases spanning the gap. Germline V gene lookup returns CDR1 LGHNA and CDR2 YSLEER. CDR3 sequence reads: CASSQERDTRTYGYTF. As DNA, the CDR3 is TGCGCCAGCAGCCAAGAGAGGGACACGAGAACCTATGGCTACACCTTC.

The chain is built from TRBV20-1 and TRBJ2-7; 10 positions agree with TRBD1. V was clipped by 0 bases and J by 2 bases; unmatched bases: 4. CDR1 and CDR2 from the germline V gene are DFQATT and SNEGSKA (reference sequence). This CDR3 comprises 15 residues. The CDR3 DNA sequence: TGCAGTGCTAGAGAGCGGGGACAGGGGACCTACGAGCAGTACTTC. Its translation: CSARERGQGTYEQYF.

This CDR3 is CSARDLGGGYTGELFF. Written as DNA, the CDR3 is TGCAGTGCTAGAGATTTAGGCGGGGGGTACACCGGGGAGCTGTTTTTT. This chain uses TRBV20-1 with TRBJ2-2, with 8 bases matching TRBD2. Unmatched junction bases numbered 6, after V lost 0 bases and J lost 3 bases. Per germline, CDR1 DFQATT and CDR2 SNEGSKA (reference sequence). The CDR3 contains 16 residues.